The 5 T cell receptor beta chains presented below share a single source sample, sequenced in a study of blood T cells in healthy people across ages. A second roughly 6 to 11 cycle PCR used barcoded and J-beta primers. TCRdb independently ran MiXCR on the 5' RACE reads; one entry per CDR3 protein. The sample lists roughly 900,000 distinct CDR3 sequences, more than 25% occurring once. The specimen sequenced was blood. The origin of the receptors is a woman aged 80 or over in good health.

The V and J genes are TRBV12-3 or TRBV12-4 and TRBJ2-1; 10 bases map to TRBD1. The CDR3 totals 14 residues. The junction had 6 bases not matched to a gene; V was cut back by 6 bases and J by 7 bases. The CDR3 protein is CASRRQGASNEQFF. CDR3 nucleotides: TGTGCCAGCAGGCGACAGGGGGCCTCGAATGAGCAGTTCTTC.

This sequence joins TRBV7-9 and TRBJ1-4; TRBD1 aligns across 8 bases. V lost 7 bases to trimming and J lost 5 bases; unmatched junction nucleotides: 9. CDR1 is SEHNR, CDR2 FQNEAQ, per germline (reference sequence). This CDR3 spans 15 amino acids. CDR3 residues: CASNARTGKNEKLFF. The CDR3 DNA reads TGTGCCAGCAACGCTAGGACAGGGAAAAATGAAAAACTGTTTTTT. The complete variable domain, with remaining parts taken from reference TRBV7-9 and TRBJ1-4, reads DTGVSQNPRHKITKRGQNVTFRCDPISEHNRLYWYRQTLGQGPEFLTYFQNEAQLEKSRLLSDRFSAERPKGSFSTLEIQRTEQGDSAMYLCASNARTGKNEKLFFGSGTQLSVL.

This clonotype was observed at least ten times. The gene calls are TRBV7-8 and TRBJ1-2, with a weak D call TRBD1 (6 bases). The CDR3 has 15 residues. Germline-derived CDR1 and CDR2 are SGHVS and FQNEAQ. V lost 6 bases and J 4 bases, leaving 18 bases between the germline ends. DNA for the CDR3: TGTGCCAGCAGTATCTCATCAGGACAGCGCTATGGCTACACCTTC. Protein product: CASSISSGQRYGYTF.

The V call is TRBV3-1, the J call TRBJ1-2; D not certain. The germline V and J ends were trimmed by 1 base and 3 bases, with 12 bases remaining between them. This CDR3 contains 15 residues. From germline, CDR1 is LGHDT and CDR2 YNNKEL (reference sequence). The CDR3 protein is CASSQGPNADYGYTF. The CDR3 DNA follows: TGTGCCAGCAGCCAAGGACCGAACGCTGACTATGGCTACACCTTC.

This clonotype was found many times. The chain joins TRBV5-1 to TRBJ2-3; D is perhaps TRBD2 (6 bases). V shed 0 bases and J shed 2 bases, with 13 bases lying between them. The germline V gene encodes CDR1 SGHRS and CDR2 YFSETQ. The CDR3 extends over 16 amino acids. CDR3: CASSLAGTQHTDTQYF. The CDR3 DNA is TGCGCCAGCAGCTTGGCCGGGACTCAGCACACAGATACGCAGTATTTT.